A single sample gave rise to the 32 T cell receptor beta chains below, sequenced in a study of Ad26.COV2.S vaccination and SARS-CoV-2 variants (dated by TCRdb to the early 2020s). Library construction relied on the immunoSEQ multiplex PCR assay. Not all clones reach the TCRdb copy of this immuneACCESS table, which keeps in-frame sequences only. Checked studies attribute under half of the gap to unresolved V genes and leave the rest unexplained. Within this sample are 200,000 to 300,000 clones, with around 87% of them counted one time only. Together, the top ten hold about 10% of the sample. According to the study, the label for this sample's treatment or condition signals: 19 received Ad26.COV2.S at low or high dose, single or two shots; roughly 5 received placebo; per-sample allocation not given. Repertoires of vaccine and placebo recipients were sequenced from samples collected on day 63 after the first injection.

The sequencing here drew on peripheral blood, taken in a trial of Ad26.COV2.S vaccine versus placebo. Receptors originate from a person aged 18 to 59 who received the Ad26.COV2.S COVID-19 vaccine or a placebo.

This chain links TRBV28 with TRBJ2-7, with a possible D match to TRBD2 (6 bases). CDR1 MDHEN and CDR2 SYDVKM come from the germline V gene. The CDR3 loop spans 13 amino acids. V was shortened by 3 bases and J by 5 bases, with 11 bases between the two germline ends. CDR3 region: CASSFGGENEQYF. CDR3 bases: TGTGCCAGCAGTTTCGGGGGAGAGAACGAGCAGTACTTC. The full variable domain, completed using reference TRBV28 and TRBJ2-7, is DVKVTQSSRYLVKRTGEKVFLECVQDMDHENMFWYRQDPGLGLRLIYFSYDVKMKEKGDIPEGYSVSREKKERFSLILESASTNQTSMYLCASSFGGENEQYFGPGTRLTVT.

This clone appeared once. V usage is TRBV5-1 and J usage is TRBJ1-5; D gene ambiguous. V lost 0 bases to trimming and J lost 7 bases, with 14 bases between them. The CDR3 runs 15 residues. Germline V gives CDR1 SGHRS, CDR2 YFSETQ. CDR3 protein: CASSLEAAPGQPQHF. The DNA for the CDR3 is TGCGCCAGCAGCTTGGAGGCAGCCCCGGGCCAGCCCCAGCATTTT.

This chain uses TRBV6-5 with TRBJ1-6; 11 nucleotides align to TRBD1. Unmatched junction bases numbered 4, after V lost 3 bases and J lost 9 bases. CDR1 is MNHEY, CDR2 SVGAGI, per germline. CDR3 size: 15 residues. The CDR3 DNA is TGTGCCAGCAGTTATTCCGGGACAGGGGGTTCACCCCTCCACTTT. This codes for CASSYSGTGGSPLHF.

The J gene is TRBJ2-4, the V gene TRBV28; no firm D call. This CDR3 is built from 15 residues. CDR1 and CDR2 (germline): MDHEN, SYDVKM. V gave up 6 bases and J gave up 1 base, with 13 bases separating them. The CDR3 sequence is CASSSFMGAKNIQYF. The CDR3 DNA sequence: TGTGCCAGCAGCTCCTTTATGGGGGCCAAAAACATTCAGTACTTC.

The V call is TRBV6-5, the J call TRBJ2-7; the match to TRBD2 covers 10 bases. The junction had 7 bases not matched to a gene; V was cut back by 2 bases and J by 3 bases. CDR1 and CDR2 (germline): MNHEY, SVGAGI. This CDR3 is 16 amino acids long. The CDR3 DNA sequence: TGTGCCAGCAGTTACAGCCACGGACTAGCGGTCTACGAGCAGTACTTC. This translates into CASSYSHGLAVYEQYF.

The V gene is TRBV27, the J gene TRBJ2-1; D may be TRBD1 or TRBD2 (5 bases each). Germline V gene lookup returns CDR1 MNHEY and CDR2 SMNVEV (reference sequence). V was clipped by 5 bases and J by 0 bases, with 29 bases between them. CDR3 size: 21 residues. DNA of the CDR3: TGTGCCAGCAGTCCGGACCCCGGGACCGAATGGTTTTCGGGCTCCTACAATGAGCAGTTCTTC. It codes for CASSPDPGTEWFSGSYNEQFF.

CDR3: CASSRGNSPLHF. CDR3 bases: TGTGCCAGCAGTCGGGGTAATTCACCCCTCCACTTT. The chain employs TRBV7-9 and TRBJ1-6; D gene uncertain. Trimming shortened V by 6 bases and J by 6 bases, and 6 bases separated the two germline ends. There are 12 residues in the CDR3. The germline CDR1 and CDR2 sequences are SEHNR and FQNEAQ (reference sequence).

The chain couples TRBV25-1 to TRBJ1-2; D gene unclear. Germline lookup yields CDR1 MGHDK and CDR2 SYGVNS. The V end lost 1 base, the J end lost 2 bases, and 11 bases lay between the germline ends. The CDR3 is 15 residues long. The CDR3 loop is CASSEWVETNYGYTF. The DNA for the CDR3 is TGTGCCAGCAGTGAATGGGTGGAAACGAACTATGGCTACACCTTC.

This clone was seen only a few times. This chain uses TRBV19 with TRBJ1-3; D is uncertain. Germline V gene data show CDR1 as LNHDA and CDR2 as SQIVND (reference sequence). There are 17 residues in the CDR3. V was pared by 5 bases and J by 0 bases, with 17 bases between. CDR3 sequence: CASSPTFLTVSGNTIYF. The CDR3 DNA is TGTGCCAGTAGTCCAACGTTCCTGACCGTCTCTGGAAACACCATATATTTT.

This chain uses TRBV15 with TRBJ2-7; 8 bases line up with TRBD2. The V segment lost 1 base and the J segment 4 bases; nucleotides outside the gene matches: 6. The CDR3 is 15 residues long. Germline values: CDR1 LNHNV, CDR2 YYDKDF (reference sequence). Written as DNA, the CDR3 is TGTGCCACCAGCAGAGGGGGACTAGAGATGTACGAGCAGTACTTC. Its protein product is CATSRGGLEMYEQYF.

The genes are TRBV7-2 and TRBJ2-1, with 8 nucleotides matching TRBD2. The CDR3 length is 16 residues. Looked up from germline, CDR1 is SGHTA and CDR2 is FQGNSA. V was clipped by 1 base and J by 6 bases; unmatched bases: 8. CDR3 in amino acids: CASSLGVGLVSNEQFF. The CDR3, as DNA: TGTGCCAGCAGCTTAGGAGTGGGACTAGTTAGCAATGAGCAGTTCTTC.

CDR3 residues: CASSQAGFRGPNTGELFF. The CDR3 DNA follows: TGCGCCAGCAGCCAAGCGGGCTTTCGGGGCCCGAACACCGGGGAGCTGTTTTTT. The chain links TRBV4-3 to TRBJ2-2; D may correspond to TRBD1 or TRBD2 (5 bases each). CDR3 size: 18 residues. CDR1 and CDR2 (germline): LGHNA, YSLEER. Trimming took off 1 base at V and 0 bases at J, with 15 bases between the two ends.

This sequence joins TRBV7-8 and TRBJ2-5, with TRBD1 matching over 8 bases. The CDR3 runs to 15 residues. Losses at the gene ends were 2 bases for V and 2 bases for J; bases not matched to a gene: 4. Germline CDR1 SGHVS, CDR2 FQNEAQ. CDR3: CASSLLRTGQETQYF. As DNA, the CDR3 is TGTGCCAGCAGCTTATTAAGGACAGGGCAAGAGACCCAGTACTTC.

This chain joins TRBV12-3 or TRBV12-4 and TRBJ2-7, with TRBD2 as a possible D gene (5 bases). The length of the CDR3 is 12 residues. Deletions cut 6 bases from V and 1 base from J, with 7 bases between. CDR3 loop: CASRRGSYEQYF. CDR3 in DNA: TGTGCCAGCAGACGAGGGTCCTACGAGCAGTACTTC.

The chain recombines TRBV27 with TRBJ2-5, with D unresolved. In germline, CDR1 is MNHEY, CDR2 SMNVEV (reference sequence). This CDR3 is 12 amino acids long. V lost 6 bases and J 3 bases, leaving 8 bases between the germline ends. CDR3: CASSRPKETQYF. CDR3 DNA sequence: TGTGCCAGCAGCCGACCTAAAGAGACCCAGTACTTC.

The chain couples TRBV29-1 to TRBJ2-1; D possibly corresponds to TRBD2 (6 bases). The CDR3 spans 12 residues. In germline, CDR1 is SQVTM, CDR2 ANQGSEA. Trimming removed 0 bases at V and 10 bases at J, with 10 bases between. CDR3 loop: CSVEDGTDEQFF. The CDR3 region has the DNA TGCAGCGTTGAAGACGGGACTGACGAGCAGTTCTTC.

This chain uses TRBV28 with TRBJ1-5, with D unclear. Germline loops: CDR1 MDHEN, CDR2 SYDVKM. With 5 bases removed from V and 12 bases from J, the gap between germline ends came to 11 bases. The CDR3 sequence is 11 residues long. CDR3 sequence (DNA): TGTGCCAGCAGTCTTGACACGAGCCAGCATTTT. Its translation: CASSLDTSQHF.

The rearrangement joins TRBV2 to TRBJ2-7; D is undetermined. This CDR3 contains 12 residues. Germline V gene data show CDR1 as SNHLY and CDR2 as FYNNEI. Trimming removed 3 bases at V and 3 bases at J, with 6 bases between. The CDR3 nucleotides read TGTGCCAGCAGTGACGTGGGCTACGAGCAGTACTTC. Residues: CASSDVGYEQYF.

This clone was counted once. The rearrangement joins TRBV3-1 (or the pseudogene TRBV3-2) to TRBJ2-7, with 13 bases aligning to TRBD2. The CDR3 has 16 amino acids. J lost 2 bases, V lost 1 base, and 2 bases had no gene match. Looked up from germline, CDR1 is LGHDT and CDR2 is YNNKEL (reference sequence). CDR3: CASSQGTSGGPYEQYF. The CDR3 DNA is TGTGCCAGCAGCCAAGGGACTAGCGGGGGCCCCTACGAGCAGTACTTC.

J is TRBJ2-7 and V is TRBV28, with D possibly being TRBD2 (7 bases). With 6 bases removed from V and 2 bases from J, the gap between germline ends came to 11 bases. CDR3 length: 13 residues. The germline V gene encodes CDR1 MDHEN and CDR2 SYDVKM. Here the CDR3 DNA reads TGTGCCAGCAGAGGGGGGGTTACCTACGAGCAGTACTTC. It is translated as CASRGGVTYEQYF.

The chain joins TRBV20-1 to TRBJ1-2; D uncertain. V lost 5 bases to trimming and J lost 6 bases, with 7 bases between them. CDR3 size: 10 residues. Per the germline V gene, CDR1 is DFQATT and CDR2 is SNEGSKA (reference sequence). CDR3 region: CSAGGDGYTF. The CDR3 DNA reads TGCAGTGCTGGTGGGGATGGCTACACCTTC.

The chain employs TRBV19 and TRBJ1-5; D unclear. The CDR3 sequence is 13 residues long. Trimming removed 0 bases at V and 7 bases at J, with 7 bases between. Germline CDR1 LNHDA, CDR2 SQIVND (reference sequence). CDR3 protein: CASSIEGRQPQHF. Here the CDR3 DNA reads TGTGCCAGTAGTATAGAGGGGAGGCAGCCCCAGCATTTT.

The rearrangement joins TRBV15 to TRBJ2-1; 7 nucleotides match TRBD2. V shed 5 bases, J shed 7 bases, and the junction held 11 bases outside the gene matches. Per germline, CDR1 LNHNV and CDR2 YYDKDF (reference sequence). This CDR3 contains 15 residues. The CDR3 DNA follows: TGTGCCACCAGCCCTCGGGCGGGAGTGTATAATGAGCAGTTCTTC. Translation: CATSPRAGVYNEQFF.

Many counts were recorded for this clone. The chain carries TRBV2 and TRBJ1-3; D is uncertain. The V and J ends lost 6 bases and 4 bases respectively, with 16 bases between them. The CDR3 is made up of 15 amino acids. Germline V lookup: CDR1 SNHLY, CDR2 FYNNEI. The CDR3 loop is CASRGGAPEGNTIYF. DNA for the CDR3: TGTGCCAGCAGGGGCGGAGCTCCGGAGGGAAACACCATATATTTT.

This chain uses TRBV5-6 with TRBJ1-5; the match to TRBD1 covers 7 bases. With V trimmed by 3 bases and J by 2 bases, 5 bases remained unmatched. The CDR3 is made up of 15 amino acids. Germline V gene data show CDR1 as SGHDT and CDR2 as YYEEEE. The chain's CDR3 is CASSSGGKRNQPQHF. In DNA, the CDR3 is TGTGCCAGCAGCTCAGGGGGGAAACGCAATCAGCCCCAGCATTTT.

The chain employs TRBV10-3 and TRBJ2-6; 7 positions agree with TRBD2. Per the germline V gene, CDR1 is ENHRY and CDR2 is SYGVKD. This CDR3 has 16 residues. The J segment lost 2 bases and the V segment lost 0 bases, leaving 1 base of the junction unmatched. The CDR3 DNA reads TGTGCCATCAGTGAGTCCGGGGGGACTGGGGCCAACGTCCTGACTTTC. It translates to CAISESGGTGANVLTF.

The chain joins TRBV28 to TRBJ1-6; D might be TRBD1 (6 bases). With 6 bases removed from V and 5 bases from J, the gap between germline ends came to 11 bases. CDR3 length: 14 amino acids. The germline CDR1 and CDR2 sequences are MDHEN and SYDVKM. CDR3 loop: CASSPGQNNSPLHF. The CDR3 coding sequence is TGTGCCAGCAGCCCTGGACAGAATAATTCACCCCTCCACTTT.

The V and J genes are TRBV6-6 and TRBJ2-1; a weak D match, TRBD2 (6 bases). Germline V gives CDR1 MNHNY, CDR2 SVGAGI (reference sequence). The CDR3 runs 14 residues. V lost 2 bases to trimming and J lost 3 bases, with 8 bases between them. The CDR3, as DNA: TGTGCCAGCAGTTACCCTAGCGTCTACAATGAGCAGTTCTTC. Translating gives CASSYPSVYNEQFF.

V is TRBV30 and J is TRBJ1-1, with D tentatively TRBD1 (6 bases). The V end was cut by 5 bases, the J end by 2 bases, with 12 bases between. Per the germline V gene, CDR1 is GTSNPN and CDR2 is SVGIG (reference sequence). The CDR3 runs 13 residues. The CDR3 DNA is TGTGCCTGGGATTGGGGGGCAAACACTGAAGCTTTCTTT. This codes for CAWDWGANTEAFF.

The chain joins TRBV7-8 to TRBJ2-2; D may correspond to TRBD1 or TRBD2 (6 bases each). Trimming left V 5 bases short and J 4 bases short, with 17 bases between. CDR1 and CDR2 (germline): SGHVS, FQNEAQ. The CDR3 loop spans 16 amino acids. The CDR3 here is CASSLRGGPGTGELFF. Written as DNA, the CDR3 is TGTGCCAGCAGCCTCCGAGGGGGGCCGGGCACCGGGGAGCTGTTTTTT. Complete variable domain (other parts from reference TRBV7-8 and TRBJ2-2): GAGVSQSPRYKVAKRGQDVALRCDPISGHVSLFWYQQALGQGPEFLTYFQNEAQLDKSGLPSDRFFAERPEGSVSTLKIQRTQQEDSAVYLCASSLRGGPGTGELFFGEGSRLTVL.

This clone was picked up one time. This chain links TRBV28 with TRBJ1-2; 11 bases are a match to TRBD1. Trimming at V came to 4 bases and at J to 7 bases, leaving 8 bases not matched to a gene. The CDR3 length is 15 residues. The V gene's germline CDR1 is MDHEN and CDR2 SYDVKM. As DNA, the CDR3 is TGTGCCAGCAGTTACCAGGACAGGGGGCTCACTGGCTACACCTTC. Amino acid sequence: CASSYQDRGLTGYTF.

This chain joins TRBV9 and TRBJ2-1; TRBD2 aligns across 10 bases. The V gene's germline CDR1 is SGDLS and CDR2 YYNGEE. The CDR3 has 16 residues. V lost 0 bases and J lost 5; bases outside the gene matches: 5. Here the CDR3 DNA reads TGTGCCAGCAGCGTAGTCGGTGGACTAGCGGACAATGAGCAGTTCTTC. This sequence encodes CASSVVGGLADNEQFF.